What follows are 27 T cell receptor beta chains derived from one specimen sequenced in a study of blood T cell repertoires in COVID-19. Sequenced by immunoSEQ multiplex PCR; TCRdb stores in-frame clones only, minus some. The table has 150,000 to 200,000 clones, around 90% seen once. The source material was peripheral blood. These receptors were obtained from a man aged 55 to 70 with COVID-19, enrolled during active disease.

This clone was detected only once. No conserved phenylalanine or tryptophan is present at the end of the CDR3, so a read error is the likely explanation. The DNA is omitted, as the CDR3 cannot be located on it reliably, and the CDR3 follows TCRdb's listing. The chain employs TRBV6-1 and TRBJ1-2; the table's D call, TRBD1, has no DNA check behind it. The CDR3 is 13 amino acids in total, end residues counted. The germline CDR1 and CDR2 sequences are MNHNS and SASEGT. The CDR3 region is CASSEGSGPQSVG.

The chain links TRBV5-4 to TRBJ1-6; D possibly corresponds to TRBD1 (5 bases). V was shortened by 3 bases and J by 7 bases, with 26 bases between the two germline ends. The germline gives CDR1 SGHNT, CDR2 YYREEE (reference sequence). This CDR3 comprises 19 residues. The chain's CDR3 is CASSYPGTPKSGENSPLHF. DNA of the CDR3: TGTGCCAGCAGCTACCCCGGGACCCCTAAGTCGGGAGAAAATTCACCCCTCCACTTT.

CDR3 in amino acids: CASSLEILGQGAEKLFF. CDR3 nucleotides: TGTGCCAGCAGCTTAGAAATTTTGGGACAGGGGGCGGAAAAACTGTTTTTT. The J gene is TRBJ1-4, the V gene TRBV11-3; 12 nucleotides align to TRBD1. The J segment lost 8 bases and the V segment lost 0 bases, leaving 7 bases of the junction unmatched. The CDR3 length is 17 residues. From germline, CDR1 is SGHNT and CDR2 YENEEA.

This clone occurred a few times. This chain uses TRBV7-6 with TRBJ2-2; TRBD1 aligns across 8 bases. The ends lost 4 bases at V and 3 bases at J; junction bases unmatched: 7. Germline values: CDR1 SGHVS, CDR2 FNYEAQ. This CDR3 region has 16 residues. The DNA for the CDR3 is TGTGCCAGCAGCTCCTCGGTACAGGGGGACACCGGGGAGCTGTTTTTT. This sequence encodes CASSSSVQGDTGELFF.

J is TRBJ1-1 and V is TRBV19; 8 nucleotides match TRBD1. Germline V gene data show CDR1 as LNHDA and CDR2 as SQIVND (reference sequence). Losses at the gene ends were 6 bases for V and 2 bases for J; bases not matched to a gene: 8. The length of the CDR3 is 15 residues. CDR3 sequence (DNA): TGTGCCAGTAGGAAGGCAGGGGGCCTTAACACTGAAGCTTTCTTT. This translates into CASRKAGGLNTEAFF.

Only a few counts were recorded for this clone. The CDR3 here is CASSLGAQAKNIQYF. The CDR3 bases are TGTGCCAGTAGTTTGGGGGCACAAGCCAAAAACATTCAGTACTTC. The V and J genes are TRBV19 and TRBJ2-4; D may be TRBD1 (6 bases). V dropped 5 bases and J dropped 0 bases, with 11 bases sitting between them. This CDR3 spans 15 amino acids. Per the germline V gene, CDR1 is LNHDA and CDR2 is SQIVND (reference sequence).

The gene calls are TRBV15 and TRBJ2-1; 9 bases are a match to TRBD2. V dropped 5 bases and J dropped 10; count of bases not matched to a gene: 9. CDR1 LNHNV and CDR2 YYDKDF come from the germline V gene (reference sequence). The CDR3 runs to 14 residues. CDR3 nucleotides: TGTGCCACCAGCCGCGGGAGGGCGGGGGGGGAGCAGTTCTTC. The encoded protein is CATSRGRAGGEQFF.

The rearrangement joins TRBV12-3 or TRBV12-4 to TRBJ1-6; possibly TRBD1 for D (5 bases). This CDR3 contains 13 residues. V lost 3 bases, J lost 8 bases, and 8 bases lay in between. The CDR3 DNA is TGTGCCAGCAGTTTCAGGGTTGATTCACCCCTCCACTTT. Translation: CASSFRVDSPLHF.

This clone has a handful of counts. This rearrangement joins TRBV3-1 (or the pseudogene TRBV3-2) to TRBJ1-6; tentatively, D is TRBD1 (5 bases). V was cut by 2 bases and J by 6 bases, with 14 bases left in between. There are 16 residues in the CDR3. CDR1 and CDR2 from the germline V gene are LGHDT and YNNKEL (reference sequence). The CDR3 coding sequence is TGTGCCAGCAGCCAACGGGGAGGGGCGGGTAATTCACCCCTCCACTTT. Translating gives CASSQRGGAGNSPLHF.

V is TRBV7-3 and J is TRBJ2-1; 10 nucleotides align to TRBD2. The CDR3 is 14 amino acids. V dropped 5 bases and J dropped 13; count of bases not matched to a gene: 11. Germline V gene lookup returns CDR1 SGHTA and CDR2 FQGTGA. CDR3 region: CASSPGLAGVEQFF. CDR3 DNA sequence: TGTGCCAGCAGCCCCGGGCTAGCGGGGGTAGAACAGTTCTTC.

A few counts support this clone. The CDR3 reads CASSQSGRNYGYTF. For the CDR3, the DNA is TGTGCCAGCAGTCAGTCCGGTAGAAACTATGGCTACACCTTC. The genes are TRBV6-6 and TRBJ1-2; no firm D call. V lost 5 bases to trimming and J lost 2 bases, with 12 bases between them. CDR1 is MNHNY and CDR2 is SVGAGI in the germline V gene (reference sequence). This CDR3 region has 14 residues.

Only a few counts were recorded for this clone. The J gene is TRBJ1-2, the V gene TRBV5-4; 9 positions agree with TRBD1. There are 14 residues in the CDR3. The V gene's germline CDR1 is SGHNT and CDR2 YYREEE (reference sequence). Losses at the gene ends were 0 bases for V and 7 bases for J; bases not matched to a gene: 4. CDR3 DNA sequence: TGTGCCAGCAGCTTGGTAGGACAGGGGTTTGGCTACACCTTC. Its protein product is CASSLVGQGFGYTF.

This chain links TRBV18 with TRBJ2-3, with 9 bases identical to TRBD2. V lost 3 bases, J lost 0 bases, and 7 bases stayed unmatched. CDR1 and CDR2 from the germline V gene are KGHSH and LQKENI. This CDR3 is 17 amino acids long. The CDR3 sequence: CASSPASGGRSTDTQYF. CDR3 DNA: TGTGCCAGCTCACCGGCGAGCGGGGGGCGAAGCACAGATACGCAGTATTTT.

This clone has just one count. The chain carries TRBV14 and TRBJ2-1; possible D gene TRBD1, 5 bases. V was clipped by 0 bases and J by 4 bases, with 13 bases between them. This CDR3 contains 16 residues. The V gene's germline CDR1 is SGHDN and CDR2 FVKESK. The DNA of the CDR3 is TGTGCCAGCAGCCAAGAGAACAGGAATTATTACAATGAGCAGTTCTTC. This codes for CASSQENRNYYNEQFF.

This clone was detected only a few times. The CDR3 region is CASSSTGTTIYEQYF. In DNA, the CDR3 is TGTGCCAGCAGCTCTACCGGGACTACAATCTACGAGCAGTACTTC. The chain joins TRBV9 to TRBJ2-7; 7 nucleotides line up with TRBD2. The CDR3 loop spans 15 amino acids. Germline V gene data show CDR1 as SGDLS and CDR2 as YYNGEE. V lost 4 bases to trimming and J lost 3 bases; unmatched junction nucleotides: 10.

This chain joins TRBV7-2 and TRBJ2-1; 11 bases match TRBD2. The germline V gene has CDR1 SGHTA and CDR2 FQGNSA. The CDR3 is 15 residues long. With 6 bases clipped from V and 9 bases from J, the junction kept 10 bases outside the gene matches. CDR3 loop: CASSSRLAGTFEQFF. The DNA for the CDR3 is TGTGCCAGCAGTTCAAGACTAGCGGGGACGTTTGAGCAGTTCTTC.

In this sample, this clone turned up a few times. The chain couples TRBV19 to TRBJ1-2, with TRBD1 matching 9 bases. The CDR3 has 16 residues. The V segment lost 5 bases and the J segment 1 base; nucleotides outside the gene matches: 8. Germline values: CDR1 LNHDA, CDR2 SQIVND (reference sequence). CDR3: CASSWGTGSDNYGYTF. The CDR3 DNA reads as TGTGCCAGTAGTTGGGGGACAGGGTCGGATAACTATGGCTACACCTTC.

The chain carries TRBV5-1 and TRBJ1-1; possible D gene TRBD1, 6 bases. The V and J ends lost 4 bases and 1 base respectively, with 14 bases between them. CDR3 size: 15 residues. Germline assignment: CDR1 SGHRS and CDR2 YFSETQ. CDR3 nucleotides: TGCGCCAGCAGCCCTACGGCGGACAGGAACACTGAAGCTTTCTTT. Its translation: CASSPTADRNTEAFF.

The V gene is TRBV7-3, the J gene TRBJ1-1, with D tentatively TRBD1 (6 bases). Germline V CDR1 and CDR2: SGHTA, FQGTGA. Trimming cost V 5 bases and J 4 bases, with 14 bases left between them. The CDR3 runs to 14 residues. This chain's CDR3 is CASSVQGQGTEAFF. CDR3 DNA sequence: TGTGCCAGCAGCGTACAGGGCCAAGGCACTGAAGCTTTCTTT. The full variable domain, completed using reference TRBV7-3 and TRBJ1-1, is GAGVSQTPSNKVTEKGKYVELRCDPISGHTALYWYRQSLGQGPEFLIYFQGTGAADDSGLPNDRFFAVRPEGSVSTLKIQRTERGDSAVYLCASSVQGQGTEAFFGQGTRLTVV.

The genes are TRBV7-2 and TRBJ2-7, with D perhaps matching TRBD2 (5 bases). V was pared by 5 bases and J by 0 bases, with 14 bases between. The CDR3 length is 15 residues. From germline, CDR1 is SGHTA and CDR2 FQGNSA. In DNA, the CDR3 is TGTGCCAGCAGCCCCTATTCTAGCAGCTCCTACGAGCAGTACTTC. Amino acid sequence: CASSPYSSSSYEQYF.

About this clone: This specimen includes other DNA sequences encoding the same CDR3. CDR3 nucleotide sequence: TGTGCCAGCAGCTTAGCAGCGGGCAATCAGCCCCAGCATTTT. Amino acid sequence: CASSLAAGNQPQHF. The gene calls are TRBV7-8 and TRBJ1-5; D unresolved. CDR3 length: 14 amino acids. CDR1 SGHVS and CDR2 FQNEAQ come from the germline V gene. V was cut by 0 bases and J by 2 bases, with 5 bases left in between.

CDR3 DNA sequence: TGTGCCAGCAGTCCCTCCAGTGGCAGCGCCTACAATGAGCAGTTCTTC. It codes for CASSPSSGSAYNEQFF. The chain joins TRBV27 to TRBJ2-1; D is undetermined. Germline CDR1 reads MNHEY; CDR2 reads SMNVEV (reference sequence). Trimming took 5 bases from V and 2 from J, leaving 16 bases between them. The CDR3 sequence is 16 residues long.

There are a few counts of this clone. The CDR3 DNA follows: TGTGCCAGCAGCTTAGACCCCCCGTCGAGCGAGCAGTACTTC. The encoded protein is CASSLDPPSSEQYF. The chain couples TRBV7-9 to TRBJ2-7; no reliable D call. The germline gives CDR1 SEHNR, CDR2 FQNEAQ (reference sequence). Trimming stripped 1 base from V and 6 bases from J, with 13 bases between. The CDR3 length is 14 residues. The whole variable domain, filled in from reference TRBV7-9 and TRBJ2-7, reads DTGVSQNPRHKITKRGQNVTFRCDPISEHNRLYWYRQTLGQGPEFLTYFQNEAQLEKSRLLSDRFSAERPKGSFSTLEIQRTEQGDSAMYLCASSLDPPSSEQYFGPGTRLTVT.

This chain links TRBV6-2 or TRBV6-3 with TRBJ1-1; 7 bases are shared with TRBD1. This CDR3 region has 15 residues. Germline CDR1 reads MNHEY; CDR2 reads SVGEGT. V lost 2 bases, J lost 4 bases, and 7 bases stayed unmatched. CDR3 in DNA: TGTGCCAGCAGTTACGCCCCGTCAGGGGGCACTGAAGCTTTCTTT. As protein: CASSYAPSGGTEAFF.

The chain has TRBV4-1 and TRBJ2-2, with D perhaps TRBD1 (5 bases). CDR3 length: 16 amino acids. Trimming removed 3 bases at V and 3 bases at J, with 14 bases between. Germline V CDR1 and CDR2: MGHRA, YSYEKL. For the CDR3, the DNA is TGCGCCAGCAGCCAGGACACTCTCAGGGACACCGGGGAGCTGTTTTTT. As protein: CASSQDTLRDTGELFF.

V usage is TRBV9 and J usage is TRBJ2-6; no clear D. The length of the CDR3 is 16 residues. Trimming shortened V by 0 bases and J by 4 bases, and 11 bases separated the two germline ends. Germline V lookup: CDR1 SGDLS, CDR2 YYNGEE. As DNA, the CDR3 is TGTGCCAGCAGCGTAGGCCCGACCGGGGGGGCCAACGTCCTGACTTTC. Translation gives CASSVGPTGGANVLTF.

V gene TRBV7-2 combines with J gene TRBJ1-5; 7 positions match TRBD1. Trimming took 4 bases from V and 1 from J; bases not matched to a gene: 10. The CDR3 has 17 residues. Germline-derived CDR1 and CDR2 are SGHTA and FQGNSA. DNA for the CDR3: TGTGCCAGCAGCTCCCCTTCGGGCAGGGGGAGCAATCAGCCCCAGCATTTT. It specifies CASSSPSGRGSNQPQHF.